This TCR beta chain came from a study of radiation and T cells in renal cell carcinoma. Sequencing was performed with immunoSEQ multiplex PCR; in TCRdb, only in-frame clones are kept and a portion is missing. This sample has about 170,000 clones, with roughly nine tenths found just once. Stated time point: blood 4 weeks post-SBRT, at nephrectomy. Described treatment: 15 Gy SBRT to primary tumor, nephrectomy 4 weeks later. Serial blood draws occurred at baseline and 2 and 4 weeks post-SBRT. Clear cell pathology was present in this patient's renal cell carcinoma. Germline assignment: CDR1 SGHAT and CDR2 FQNNGV. The CDR3 totals 18 residues. V lost 4 bases to trimming and J lost 0 bases; unmatched junction nucleotides: 6.

The sequence was obtained from a woman aged 50 to 65 with renal cell carcinoma. V and J are TRBV11-2 and TRBJ2-5; 15 bases map to TRBD2. Sequenced material: blood, taken from a patient whose treatment included radiotherapy and nephrectomy. The CDR3 coding sequence is TGTGCCAGCAGCTCCGGGACTAGCGGGGGGTCGTACCAAGAGACCCAGTACTTC. Its protein is CASSSGTSGGSYQETQYF. Based on the CDR3 plus reference TRBV11-2 and TRBJ2-5, the full variable domain is EAGVAQSPRYKIIEKRQSVAFWCNPISGHATLYWYQQILGQGPKLLIQFQNNGVVDDSQLPKDRFSAERLKGVDSTLKIQPAKLEDSAVYLCASSSGTSGGSYQETQYFGPGTRLLVL.